This TCR beta chain appears in the sequencing data of a study of blood T cells in healthy people across ages. Primed by a sample-barcoded 5' primer and a J-beta primer mix, a second PCR proceeded for 7 to 11 cycles. Via MiXCR, TCRdb re-called the 5' RACE reads, giving one row per CDR3 protein. The profile shows about 830,000 distinct CDR3 sequences, 62% of them singletons. V lost 5 bases, J lost 5 bases, and 12 bases lay in between. Germline lookup yields CDR1 SEHNR and CDR2 FQNEAQ (reference sequence). The CDR3 has 13 amino acids. Sample: blood. This clonotype was obtained from a young man in good health. The chain uses TRBV7-9 and TRBJ1-2; tentative D call: TRBD1 (6 bases). CDR3 sequence reads: CASSLNRDYGYTF. The CDR3 DNA reads as TGTGCCAGCAGCCTCAACAGGGATTATGGCTACACCTTC.